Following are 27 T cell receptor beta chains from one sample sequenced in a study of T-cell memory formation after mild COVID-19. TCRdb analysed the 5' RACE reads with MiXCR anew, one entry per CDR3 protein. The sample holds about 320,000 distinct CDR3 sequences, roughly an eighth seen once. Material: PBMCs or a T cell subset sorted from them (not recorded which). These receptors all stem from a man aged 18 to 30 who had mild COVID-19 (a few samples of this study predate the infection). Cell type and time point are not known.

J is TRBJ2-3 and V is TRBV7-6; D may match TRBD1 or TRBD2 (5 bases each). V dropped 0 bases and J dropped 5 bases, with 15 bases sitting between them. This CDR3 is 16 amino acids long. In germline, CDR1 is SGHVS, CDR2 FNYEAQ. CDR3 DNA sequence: TGTGCCAGCAGCTTAGCGACCGGGACGGCGGGAGATACGCAGTATTTT. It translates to CASSLATGTAGDTQYF.

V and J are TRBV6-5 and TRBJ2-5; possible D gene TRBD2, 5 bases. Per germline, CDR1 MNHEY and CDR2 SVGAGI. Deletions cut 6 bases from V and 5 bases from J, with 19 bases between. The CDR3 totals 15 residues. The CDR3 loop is CASRRKDWVGETQYF. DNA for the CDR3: TGTGCCAGCAGGAGAAAGGACTGGGTCGGGGAGACCCAGTACTTC.

The DNA of the CDR3 is TGTGCCAGCAGTTCCGCTAGCGGGGTCTCCTACGAGCAGTACTTC. Amino acid sequence: CASSSASGVSYEQYF. The chain links TRBV12-3 or TRBV12-4 to TRBJ2-7, with 9 bases matching TRBD2. The CDR3 has 15 residues. J was trimmed by 0 bases and V by 4 bases; bases with no gene match: 4.

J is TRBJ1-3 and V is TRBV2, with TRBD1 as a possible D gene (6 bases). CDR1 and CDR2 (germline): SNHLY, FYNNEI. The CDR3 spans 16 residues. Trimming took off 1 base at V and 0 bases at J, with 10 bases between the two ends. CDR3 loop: CASSEDRAFSGNTIYF. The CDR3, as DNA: TGTGCCAGCAGTGAAGACAGGGCCTTCTCTGGAAACACCATATATTTT. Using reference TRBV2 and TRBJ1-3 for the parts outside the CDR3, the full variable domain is EPEVTQTPSHQVTQMGQEVILRCVPISNHLYFYWYRQILGQKVEFLVSFYNNEISEKSEIFDDQFSVERPDGSNFTLKIRSTKLEDSAMYFCASSEDRAFSGNTIYFGEGSWLTVV.

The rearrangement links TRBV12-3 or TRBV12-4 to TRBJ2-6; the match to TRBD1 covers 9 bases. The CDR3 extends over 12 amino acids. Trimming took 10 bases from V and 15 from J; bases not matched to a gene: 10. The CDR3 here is CAIRQGGQDLTF. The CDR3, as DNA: TGTGCCATAAGACAGGGGGGGCAGGACCTGACTTTC.

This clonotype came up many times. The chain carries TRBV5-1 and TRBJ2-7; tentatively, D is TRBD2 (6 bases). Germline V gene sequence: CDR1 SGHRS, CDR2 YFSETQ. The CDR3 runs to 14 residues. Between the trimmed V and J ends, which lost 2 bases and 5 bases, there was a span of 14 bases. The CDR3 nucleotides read TGCGCCAGCAGCTTTGGCGGGGCAGTCGACGAGCAGTACGTC. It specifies CASSFGGAVDEQYV.

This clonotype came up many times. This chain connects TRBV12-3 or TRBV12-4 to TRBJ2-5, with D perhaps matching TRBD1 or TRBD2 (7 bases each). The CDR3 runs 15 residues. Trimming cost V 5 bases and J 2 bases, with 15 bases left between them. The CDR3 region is CASSPGGGRQETQYF. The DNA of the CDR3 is TGTGCCAGCAGTCCAGGGGGGGGGAGGCAAGAGACCCAGTACTTC.

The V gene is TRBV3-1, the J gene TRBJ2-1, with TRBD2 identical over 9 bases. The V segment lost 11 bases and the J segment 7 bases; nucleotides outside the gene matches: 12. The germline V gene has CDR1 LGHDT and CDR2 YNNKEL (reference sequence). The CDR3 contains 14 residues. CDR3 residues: CACTKRGAGNEQFF. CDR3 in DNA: TGTGCCTGCACCAAGCGGGGGGCTGGGAATGAGCAGTTCTTC.

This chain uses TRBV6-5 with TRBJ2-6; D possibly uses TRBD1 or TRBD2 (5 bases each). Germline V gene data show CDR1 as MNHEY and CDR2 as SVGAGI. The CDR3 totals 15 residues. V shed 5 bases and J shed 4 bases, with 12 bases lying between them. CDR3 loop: CASSPLGAGANVLTF. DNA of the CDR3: TGTGCCAGCAGTCCCCTCGGGGCCGGGGCCAACGTCCTGACTTTC.

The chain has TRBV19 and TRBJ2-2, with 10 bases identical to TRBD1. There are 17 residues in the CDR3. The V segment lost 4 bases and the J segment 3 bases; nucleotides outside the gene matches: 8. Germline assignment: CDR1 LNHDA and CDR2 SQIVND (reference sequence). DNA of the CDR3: TGTGCCAGTAGTAGGGGACAGGGGAGGCTCGACACCGGGGAGCTGTTTTTT. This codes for CASSRGQGRLDTGELFF.

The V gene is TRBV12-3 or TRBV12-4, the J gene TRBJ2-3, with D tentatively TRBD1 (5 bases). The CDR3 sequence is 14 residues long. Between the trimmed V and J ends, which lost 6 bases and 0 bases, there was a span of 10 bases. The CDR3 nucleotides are TGTGCCAGCAGCCTACAGGATAGCACAGATACGCAGTATTTT. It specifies CASSLQDSTDTQYF.

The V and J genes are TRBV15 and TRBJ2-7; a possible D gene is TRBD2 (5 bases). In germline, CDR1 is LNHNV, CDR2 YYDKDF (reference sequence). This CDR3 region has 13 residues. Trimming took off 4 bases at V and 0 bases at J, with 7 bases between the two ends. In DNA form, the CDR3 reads TGTGCCACCAGCAACCGGGACTCCTACGAGCAGTACTTC. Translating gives CATSNRDSYEQYF.

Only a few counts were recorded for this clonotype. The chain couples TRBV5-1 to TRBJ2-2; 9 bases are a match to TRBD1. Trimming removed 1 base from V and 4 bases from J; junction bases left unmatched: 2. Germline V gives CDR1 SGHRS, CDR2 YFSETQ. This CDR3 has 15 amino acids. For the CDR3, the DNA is TGCGCCAGCAGCTTGACAGGGGGCATCACCGGGGAGCTGTTTTTT. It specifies CASSLTGGITGELFF.

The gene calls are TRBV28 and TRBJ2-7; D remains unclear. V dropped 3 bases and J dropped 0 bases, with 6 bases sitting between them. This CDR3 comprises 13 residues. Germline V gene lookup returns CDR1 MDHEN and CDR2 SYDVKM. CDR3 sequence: CASSFGNSYEQYV. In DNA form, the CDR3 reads TGTGCCAGCAGTTTTGGGAACTCCTACGAGCAGTACGTC.

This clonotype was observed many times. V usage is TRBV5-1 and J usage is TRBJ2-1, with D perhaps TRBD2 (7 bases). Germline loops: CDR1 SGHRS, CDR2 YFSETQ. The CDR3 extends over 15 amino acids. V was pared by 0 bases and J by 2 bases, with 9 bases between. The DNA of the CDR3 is TGCGCCAGCAGCTTGGACGGGGGGCCCTACAATGAGCAGTTCTTC. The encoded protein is CASSLDGGPYNEQFF.

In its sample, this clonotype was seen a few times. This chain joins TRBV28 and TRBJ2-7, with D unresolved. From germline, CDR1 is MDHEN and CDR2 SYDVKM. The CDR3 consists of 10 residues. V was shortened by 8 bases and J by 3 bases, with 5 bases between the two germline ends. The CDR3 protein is CASGNYEQYV. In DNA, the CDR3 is TGTGCCAGCGGGAACTACGAGCAGTACGTC.

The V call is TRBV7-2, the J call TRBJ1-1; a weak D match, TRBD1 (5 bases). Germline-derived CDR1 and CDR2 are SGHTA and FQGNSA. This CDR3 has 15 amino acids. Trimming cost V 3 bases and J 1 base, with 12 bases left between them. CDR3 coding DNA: TGTGCCAGCAGCTTTGCTATCGACAGGAACACTGAAGCTTTCTTT. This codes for CASSFAIDRNTEAFF.

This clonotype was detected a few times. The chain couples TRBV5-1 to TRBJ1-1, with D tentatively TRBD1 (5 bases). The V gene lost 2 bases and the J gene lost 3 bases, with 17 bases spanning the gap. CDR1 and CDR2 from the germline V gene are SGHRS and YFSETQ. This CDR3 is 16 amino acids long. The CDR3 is CASSLRGHGSDTEAFF. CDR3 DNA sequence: TGCGCCAGCAGCTTAAGGGGTCACGGTTCTGACACTGAAGCTTTCTTT. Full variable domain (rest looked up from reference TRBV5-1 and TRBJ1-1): KAGVTQTPRYLIKTRGQQVTLSCSPISGHRSVSWYQQTPGQGLQFLFEYFSETQRNKGNFPGRFSGRQFSNSRSEMNVSTLELGDSALYLCASSLRGHGSDTEAFFGQGTRLTVV.

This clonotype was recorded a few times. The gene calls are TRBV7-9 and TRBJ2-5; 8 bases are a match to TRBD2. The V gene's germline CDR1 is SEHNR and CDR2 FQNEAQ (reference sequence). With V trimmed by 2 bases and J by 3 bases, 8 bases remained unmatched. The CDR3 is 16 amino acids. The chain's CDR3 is CASSLTGGLGEETQYF. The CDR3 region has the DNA TGTGCCAGCAGCTTAACGGGGGGGCTCGGCGAAGAGACCCAGTACTTC.

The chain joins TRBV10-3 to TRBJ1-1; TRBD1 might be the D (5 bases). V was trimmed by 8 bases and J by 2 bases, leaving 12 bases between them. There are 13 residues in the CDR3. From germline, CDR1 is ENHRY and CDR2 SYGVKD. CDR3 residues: CAIGAGPNTEAFF. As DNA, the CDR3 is TGTGCCATCGGGGCCGGGCCCAACACTGAAGCTTTCTTT.

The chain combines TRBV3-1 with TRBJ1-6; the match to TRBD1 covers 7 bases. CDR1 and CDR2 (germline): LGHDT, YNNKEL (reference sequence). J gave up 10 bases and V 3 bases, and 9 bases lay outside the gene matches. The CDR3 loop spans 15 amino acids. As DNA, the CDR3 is TGTGCCAGCAGCCAGTCGACAGGGTCTATGTCACCCCTCCACTTT. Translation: CASSQSTGSMSPLHF.

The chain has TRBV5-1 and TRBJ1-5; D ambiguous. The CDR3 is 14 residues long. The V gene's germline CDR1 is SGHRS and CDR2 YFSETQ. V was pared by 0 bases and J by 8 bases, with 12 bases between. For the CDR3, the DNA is TGCGCCAGCAGCTTGGGGCGGCTTGGTGAGCCCCAGCATTTT. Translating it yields CASSLGRLGEPQHF.

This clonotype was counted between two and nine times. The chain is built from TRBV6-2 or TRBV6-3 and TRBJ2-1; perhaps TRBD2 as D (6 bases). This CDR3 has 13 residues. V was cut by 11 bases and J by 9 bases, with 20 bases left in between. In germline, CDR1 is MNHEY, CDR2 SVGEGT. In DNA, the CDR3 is TGTGCCCTCTCCGCGGGGTATTTGAGTGAGCAGTTCTTC. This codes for CALSAGYLSEQFF.

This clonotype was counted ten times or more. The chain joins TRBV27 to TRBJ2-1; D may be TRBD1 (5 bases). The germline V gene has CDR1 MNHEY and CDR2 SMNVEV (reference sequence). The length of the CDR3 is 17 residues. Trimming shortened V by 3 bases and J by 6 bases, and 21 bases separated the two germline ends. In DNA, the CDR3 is TGTGCCAGCAGTTTGGGGCCCCCACGGTCTCACCCCAATGAGCAGTTCTTC. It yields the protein CASSLGPPRSHPNEQFF.

This chain's CDR3 is CSAREASGGVYEQYV. DNA for the CDR3: TGCAGTGCTAGAGAAGCTAGCGGGGGGGTGTACGAGCAGTACGTC. This chain links TRBV20-1 with TRBJ2-7; 12 nucleotides agree with TRBD2. Trimming took 0 bases from V and 4 from J; bases not matched to a gene: 4. The CDR3 length is 15 residues. Germline V lookup: CDR1 DFQATT, CDR2 SNEGSKA (reference sequence).

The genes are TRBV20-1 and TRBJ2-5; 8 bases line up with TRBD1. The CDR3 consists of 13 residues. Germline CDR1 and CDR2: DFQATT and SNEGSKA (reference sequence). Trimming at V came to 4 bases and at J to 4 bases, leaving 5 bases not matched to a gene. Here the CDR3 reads CSAKRTGRETQYF. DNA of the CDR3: TGCAGTGCTAAGCGGACAGGGCGAGAGACCCAGTACTTC.

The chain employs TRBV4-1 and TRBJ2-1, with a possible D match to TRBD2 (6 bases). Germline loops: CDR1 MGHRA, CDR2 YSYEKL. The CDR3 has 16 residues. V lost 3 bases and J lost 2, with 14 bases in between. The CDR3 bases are TGCGCCAGCAGCCAGGGGAGTCAGCGGGCCTACAATGAGCAGTTCTTC. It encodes CASSQGSQRAYNEQFF.